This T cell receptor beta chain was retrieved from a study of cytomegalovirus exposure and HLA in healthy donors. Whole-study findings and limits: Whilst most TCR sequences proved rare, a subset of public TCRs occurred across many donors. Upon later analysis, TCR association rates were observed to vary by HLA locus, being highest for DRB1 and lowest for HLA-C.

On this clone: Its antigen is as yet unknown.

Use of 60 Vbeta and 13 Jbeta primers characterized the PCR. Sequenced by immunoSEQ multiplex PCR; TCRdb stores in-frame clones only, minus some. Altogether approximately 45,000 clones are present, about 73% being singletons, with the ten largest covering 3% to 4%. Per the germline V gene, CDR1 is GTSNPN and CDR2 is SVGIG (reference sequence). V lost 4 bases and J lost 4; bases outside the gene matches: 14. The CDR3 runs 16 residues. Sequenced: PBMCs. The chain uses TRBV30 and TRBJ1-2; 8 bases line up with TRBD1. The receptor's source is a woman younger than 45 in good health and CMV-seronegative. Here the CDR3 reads CAWTLRTGNPLYGYTF. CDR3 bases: TGTGCCTGGACCCTCCGGACAGGGAATCCCCTCTATGGCTACACCTTC.